This T cell receptor (beta chain) was obtained from a study of blood T cell repertoires in COVID-19. In the study overall: Sites across the United States, Italy and Spain contributed samples from acute and convalescent COVID-19.

As processed by the authors: Cell counts per sample came from amplifying reference gene primers. Sequencing used immunoSEQ multiplex PCR; TCRdb keeps in-frame clones, though not all of them. V and J calls and clone size are copied from that table; D and trimming were computed from the DNA. The profile shows nearly 50,000 clones, about 83% of them singletons. Sequenced sample: peripheral blood. The source is a woman in her sixties or seventies with acute or convalescent COVID-19.

CDR3 sequence reads: CSVAGGQGWDTQYF. In DNA, the CDR3 is TGCAGCGTCGCAGGAGGGCAGGGATGGGATACGCAGTATTTT. The rearrangement links TRBV29-1 to TRBJ2-3; D is perhaps TRBD2 (6 bases). The CDR3 runs 14 residues. The germline V and J ends were trimmed by 6 bases and 6 bases, with 19 bases remaining between them. Germline V gene lookup returns CDR1 SQVTM and CDR2 ANQGSEA.